The sequence of this TCR beta chain was determined in a study of CD8 T cells in ankylosing spondylitis. Trimming took 5 bases from V and 7 from J; bases not matched to a gene: 8. Germline values: CDR1 SGHTA, CDR2 FQGNSA. The CDR3 loop spans 14 amino acids. TCRdb reprocessed the 5' RACE reads with MiXCR, giving one entry per CDR3 protein. The sample has 250,000 to 400,000 distinct CDR3 sequences, around 10% seen once; the top ten hold roughly 9.5%. This clonotype was picked up a small number of times. The rearrangement links TRBV7-2 to TRBJ1-5; 7 bases fit TRBD1. The sample taken for sequencing was blood, either unsorted or a sorted T cell fraction (not recorded which). The receptor was derived from a female donor with ankylosing spondylitis or in good health (not recorded which). CDR3: CASSPTGVGQPQHF. The CDR3 DNA is TGTGCCAGCAGCCCTACAGGGGTCGGGCAGCCCCAGCATTTT.